This TCR beta chain derives from a study of beta chain features in type 1 diabetes. Study outcomes and limitations: Shortening that was moderate but significant affected the TCRB CDR3s of Type 1 diabetes patients in all four CD4+ subsets.

Germline CDR1 is SGHAT and CDR2 is FQNNGV. Trimming removed 3 bases at V and 0 bases at J, with 5 bases between. This CDR3 spans 14 amino acids. Expressed TCRB transcripts were sequenced, since all the RNA that had been isolated was reverse transcribed. Some clones are missing from TCRdb's copy, which holds only in-frame ones; the method was immunoSEQ multiplex PCR. In the table there are about 700,000 clones, roughly 12% of which are singletons. This clone came up a few times. What it recognizes is unknown. Material: naive CD4+ T cells from blood. The chain couples TRBV11-2 to TRBJ2-2; unclear D gene. The TCR originated in a man aged 18-30 years with type 1 diabetes. The DNA of the CDR3 is TGTGCCAGCAGCTTCGACACGAACACCGGGGAGCTGTTTTTT. It is translated as CASSFDTNTGELFF. Combining the CDR3 with reference TRBV11-2 and TRBJ2-2 gives the whole variable domain EAGVAQSPRYKIIEKRQSVAFWCNPISGHATLYWYQQILGQGPKLLIQFQNNGVVDDSQLPKDRFSAERLKGVDSTLKIQPAKLEDSAVYLCASSFDTNTGELFFGEGSRLTVL.